This T cell receptor beta chain was retrieved from a study of early T cells in non-severe SARS-CoV-2 infection (dated by TCRdb to about 2021). Regarding the study in general: Because TCR sequencing was done on bulk RNA from unsorted whole blood, the alpha and beta chains could not be paired. Paper-wide results and their limitations: VDJdb matching was skewed toward anti-spike CD8 responses, so virus-specific expansions were likely underestimated and private and CD4 specificities were missed.

The library was prepared using 5' RACE. For sequencing, a NextSeq 500 was employed. The TCR library protocol attached unique molecular identifiers to individual cDNA molecules to correct for sequencing error and PCR bias. TCR alpha and beta chains were both sequenced, and the abundances of alpha and beta sequences in each sample were closely correlated with each other. The authors' analysis ran thus. Decombinator V4 was used to annotate TCR sequences for V gene, J gene and CDR3. Expanded TCRs were defined as changing significantly between any two time points under a Poisson model with p below 0.0001. TCR abundances were normalised to the total number of TCRs sequenced in each sample and reported as counts per million. TRAV1-2 paired with TRAJ12, TRAJ20 or TRAJ33 defined MAIT TCRs, while TRAV10 paired with TRAJ18 defined iNKT TCRs. A search of VDJdb, accessed on 1 November 2021, was run for TCRs annotated to CMV, EBV and SARS-CoV-2, with TCRs annotated for multiple antigens excluded. TCRdb reprocessed the public reads (quality trimming at Q25 with fastp, clone calling with MiXCR) and kept in-frame beta chains. Identical CDR3 proteins give one entry, which carries the most common genes and DNA. The V and J calls and clone size come from TCRdb's table, not from the authors' own analysis. The sample yields tens of thousands of distinct CDR3 sequences; 9.3% were counted once. Jointly, the top ten make up roughly 20% of the sample.

The sample holds many counts of this clonotype. Its recognized antigen is unknown. Within one base of it there is no much larger clone, and no base qualities were kept. This was a case-control study nested in a cohort of healthcare workers in London, UK, who had nasopharyngeal swab PCR tests and blood samples taken every week. Between 23 and 31 March 2020, the week of the UK lockdown, healthcare workers were enrolled and then followed up weekly for as long as 16 weeks. The CDR3 has 15 amino acids, counting the end cysteine and phenylalanine. This entry keeps only the CDR3 DNA: 45 bases, framed from base 1. V was cut back by 1 base and J by 0 bases, leaving a gap of 8 bases between them. CDR1 and CDR2 (SNHLY, FYNNEI) derive from the germline V gene.

Sequenced sample: whole blood. The chain joins TRBV2 to TRBJ2-3, and possibly TRBD1, on 6 matching bases. The sequence was collected from an adult who was a healthcare worker with PCR-confirmed SARS-CoV-2 infection or an uninfected control (not recorded which). CDR3 loop: CASSEGGRSTDTQYF. DNA sequence: TGTGCCAGCAGTGAAGGGGGGCGGAGCACAGATACGCAGTATTTT. When the CDR3 is completed using the reference TRBV2 and TRBJ2-3 genes on either side, the full variable domain is EPEVTQTPSHQVTQMGQEVILRCVPISNHLYFYWYRQILGQKVEFLVSFYNNEISEKSEIFDDQFSVERPDGSNFTLKIRSTKLEDSAMYFCASSEGGRSTDTQYFGPGTRLTVL.